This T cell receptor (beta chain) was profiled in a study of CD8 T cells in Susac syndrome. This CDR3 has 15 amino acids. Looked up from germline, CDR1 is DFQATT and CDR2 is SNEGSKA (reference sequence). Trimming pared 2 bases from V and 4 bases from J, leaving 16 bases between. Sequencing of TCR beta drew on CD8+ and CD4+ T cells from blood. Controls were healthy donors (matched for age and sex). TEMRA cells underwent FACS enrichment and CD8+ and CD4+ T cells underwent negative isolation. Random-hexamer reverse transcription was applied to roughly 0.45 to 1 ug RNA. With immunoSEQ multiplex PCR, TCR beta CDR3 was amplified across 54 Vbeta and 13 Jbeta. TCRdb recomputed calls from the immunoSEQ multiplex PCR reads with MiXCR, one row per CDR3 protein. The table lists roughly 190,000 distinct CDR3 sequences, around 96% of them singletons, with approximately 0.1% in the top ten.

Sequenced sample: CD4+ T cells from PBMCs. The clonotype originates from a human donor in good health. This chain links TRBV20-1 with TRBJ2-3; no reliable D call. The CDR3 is CSARILLGLADTQYF. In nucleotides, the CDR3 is TGCAGTGCTAGAATCCTCCTGGGCCTTGCAGATACGCAGTATTTT.